In this sample, the clone carrying this T cell receptor (beta chain) turned up many times. As yet, its antigen is unknown. This sample was included in a study of T cells after yellow fever vaccination. Germline-derived CDR1 and CDR2 are KGHSH and LQKENI. V lost 6 bases and J 0 bases, leaving 12 bases between the germline ends. The CDR3 runs to 15 residues. General study findings and limits: The appearance of a small share of clonotypes in both CD4 and CD8 compartments was observed.

TCRdb called the 5' RACE reads again in MiXCR, with one record for every CDR3 protein. The sample holds 250,000 to 400,000 distinct CDR3 sequences, around 4.5% seen once. The specimen comprised PBMCs, sampled 15 days after the yellow fever booster vaccination. The V and J genes are TRBV18 and TRBJ2-4; D might be TRBD1 (6 bases). The origin of this receptor is a man younger than 35 who received the YFV17D yellow fever vaccine. In DNA form, the CDR3 reads TGTGCCAGCTCCCCAACAGGGATAGCCAAAAACATTCAGTACTTC. Its translation: CASSPTGIAKNIQYF.